The sequence of this T cell receptor beta chain was determined in a study of T cell responses to AZD1222 COVID-19 vaccine. Only in-frame clones appear in the TCRdb table, and some are missing; sequencing was by immunoSEQ multiplex PCR. The table lists 150,000 to 180,000 clones, roughly nine tenths of them singletons. After removal of 5 bases from V and 7 bases from J, the junction contained 4 bases not matched to a gene. CDR1 and CDR2 from the germline V gene are SGHTA and FQGTGA. This CDR3 is built from 14 residues. General study points: Along spike, vaccine-associated CD4 TCRs were found throughout, with dominance at 160-218 and 743-854. Repertoire sampling occurred only after the peak T cell response. Of the AZD1222 recipients, only five to seven were seropositive at baseline. Of spike-specific TCRs, nearly half reportedly target regions left unmutated in variants.

As to this clone: Its antigen is as yet unknown.

The chain links TRBV7-3 to TRBJ2-2, with 10 bases identical to TRBD2. The receptor was derived from an adult in good health. Sequencing used peripheral blood, obtained on day 0 of AZD1222 vaccination. The CDR3 DNA reads as TGTGCCAGCAGCCCCAGCGGGAGGGTCGGGGAGCTGTTTTTT. It translates to CASSPSGRVGELFF. Based on the CDR3 plus reference TRBV7-3 and TRBJ2-2, the full variable domain is GAGVSQTPSNKVTEKGKYVELRCDPISGHTALYWYRQSLGQGPEFLIYFQGTGAADDSGLPNDRFFAVRPEGSVSTLKIQRTERGDSAVYLCASSPSGRVGELFFGEGSRLTVL.